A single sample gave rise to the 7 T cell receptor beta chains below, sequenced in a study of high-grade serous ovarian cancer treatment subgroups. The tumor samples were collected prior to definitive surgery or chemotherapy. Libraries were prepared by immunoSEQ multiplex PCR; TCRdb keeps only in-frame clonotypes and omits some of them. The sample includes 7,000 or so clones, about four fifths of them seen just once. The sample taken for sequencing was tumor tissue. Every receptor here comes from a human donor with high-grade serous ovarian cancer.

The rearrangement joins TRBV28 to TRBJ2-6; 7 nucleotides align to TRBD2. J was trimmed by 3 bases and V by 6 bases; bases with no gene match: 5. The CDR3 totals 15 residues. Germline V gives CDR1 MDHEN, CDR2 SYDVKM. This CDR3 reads CASSSPGGGANVLTF. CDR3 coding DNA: TGTGCCAGCAGCAGCCCGGGGGGTGGGGCCAACGTCCTGACTTTC.

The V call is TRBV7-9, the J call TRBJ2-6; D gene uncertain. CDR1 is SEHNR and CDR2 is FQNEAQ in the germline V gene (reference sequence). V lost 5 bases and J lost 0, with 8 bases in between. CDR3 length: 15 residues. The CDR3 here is CASSPTGSGANVLTF. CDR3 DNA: TGTGCCAGCAGCCCTACTGGCTCTGGGGCCAACGTCCTGACTTTC.

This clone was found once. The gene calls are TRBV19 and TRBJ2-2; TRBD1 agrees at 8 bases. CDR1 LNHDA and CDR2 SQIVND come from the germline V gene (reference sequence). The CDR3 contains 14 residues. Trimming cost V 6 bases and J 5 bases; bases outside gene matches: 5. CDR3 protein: CASRTGGLTGELFF. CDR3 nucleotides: TGTGCCAGTAGAACAGGGGGGTTGACCGGGGAGCTGTTTTTT.

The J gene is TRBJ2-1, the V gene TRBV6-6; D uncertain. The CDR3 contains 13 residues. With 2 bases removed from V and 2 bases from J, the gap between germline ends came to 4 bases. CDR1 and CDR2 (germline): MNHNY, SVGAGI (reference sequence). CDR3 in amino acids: CASSYDPYNEQFF. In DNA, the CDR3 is TGTGCCAGCAGTTACGATCCCTACAATGAGCAGTTCTTC.

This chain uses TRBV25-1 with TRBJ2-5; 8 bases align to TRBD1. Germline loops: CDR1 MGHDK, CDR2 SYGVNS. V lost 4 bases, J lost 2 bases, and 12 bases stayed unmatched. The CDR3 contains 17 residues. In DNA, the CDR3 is TGTGCCAGCAGTGTCTCCCACCTGGACAGGGCACAAGAGACCCAGTACTTC. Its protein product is CASSVSHLDRAQETQYF.

The CDR3 spells CASSAWGLGTPGELFF. For the CDR3, the DNA is TGTGCCAGCAGTGCCTGGGGACTAGGAACACCCGGGGAGCTGTTTTTT. The chain employs TRBV2 and TRBJ2-2; 8 bases fit TRBD2. This CDR3 comprises 16 residues. The V gene's germline CDR1 is SNHLY and CDR2 FYNNEI. The ends lost 4 bases at V and 6 bases at J; junction bases unmatched: 10.

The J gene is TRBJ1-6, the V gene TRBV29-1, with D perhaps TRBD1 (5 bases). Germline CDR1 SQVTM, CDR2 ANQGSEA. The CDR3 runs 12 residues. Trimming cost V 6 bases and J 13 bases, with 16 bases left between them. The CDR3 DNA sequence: TGCAGCGTGGGGGAAGCCCCCGAGCCCCTCCACTTT. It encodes CSVGEAPEPLHF.